This T cell receptor beta chain was recorded in a study of T cells after yellow fever vaccination. Whole-study findings and limits: Booster sampling recovered most clones from primary vaccination (96% CD4, approximately 90% CD8).

One entry per CDR3 protein, called by TCRdb with MiXCR from the 5' RACE reads. The data contain 950 to 1,500 distinct CDR3 sequences, roughly 60% of them singletons. Trimming took off 0 bases at V and 1 base at J, with 5 bases between the two ends. The CDR3 length is 14 residues. Germline CDR1 reads SGHKS; CDR2 reads YYEKEE (reference sequence). Material: PBMCs, either bulk or a sorted T-cell subset (CD4+, CD8+, memory, or dextramer-sorted; not recorded which), obtained on the day of the yellow fever booster vaccination. This receptor was taken from a man between 18 and 29 years old who received the YFV17D yellow fever vaccine. V is TRBV5-5 and J is TRBJ1-5; D unresolved. DNA of the CDR3: TGTGCCAGCAGCTTGGATCTAAGCAATCAGCCCCAGCATTTT. Its protein product is CASSLDLSNQPQHF.